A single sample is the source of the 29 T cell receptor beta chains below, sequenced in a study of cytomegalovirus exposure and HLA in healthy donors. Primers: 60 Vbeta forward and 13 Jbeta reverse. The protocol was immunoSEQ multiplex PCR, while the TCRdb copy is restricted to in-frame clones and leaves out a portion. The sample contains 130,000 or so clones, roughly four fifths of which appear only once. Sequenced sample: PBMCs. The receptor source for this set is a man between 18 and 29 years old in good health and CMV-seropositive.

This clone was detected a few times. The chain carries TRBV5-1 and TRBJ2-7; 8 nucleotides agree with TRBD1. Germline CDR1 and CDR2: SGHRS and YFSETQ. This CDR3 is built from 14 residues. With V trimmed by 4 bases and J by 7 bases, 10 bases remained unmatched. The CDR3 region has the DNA TGCGCCAGCAGCGGGACAGGAGGACGAGGGGAGCAGTACTTC. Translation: CASSGTGGRGEQYF.

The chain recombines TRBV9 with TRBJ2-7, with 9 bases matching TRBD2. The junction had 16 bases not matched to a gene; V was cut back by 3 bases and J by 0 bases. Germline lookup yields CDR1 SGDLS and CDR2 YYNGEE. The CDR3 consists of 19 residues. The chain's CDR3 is CASSGRAVAGERISYEQYF. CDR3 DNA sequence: TGTGCCAGCAGCGGGCGGGCGGTAGCGGGAGAACGTATCTCCTACGAGCAGTACTTC.

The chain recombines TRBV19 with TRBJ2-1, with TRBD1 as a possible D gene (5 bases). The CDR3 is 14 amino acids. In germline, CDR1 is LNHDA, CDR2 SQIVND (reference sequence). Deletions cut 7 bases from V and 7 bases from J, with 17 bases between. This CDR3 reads CASKWGHFRNEQFF. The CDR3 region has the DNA TGTGCCAGTAAATGGGGCCACTTCCGGAATGAGCAGTTCTTC.

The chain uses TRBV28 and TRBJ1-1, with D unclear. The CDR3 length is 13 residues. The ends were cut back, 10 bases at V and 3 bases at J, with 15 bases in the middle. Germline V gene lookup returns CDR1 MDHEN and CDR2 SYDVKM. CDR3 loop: CAILGRADTEAFF. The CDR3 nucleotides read TGTGCCATCCTCGGGCGGGCTGACACTGAAGCTTTCTTT.

DNA of the CDR3: TGCGCCAGCAGCTTGGGGGCAGGGCGTGAAAAACTGTTTTTT. It is translated as CASSLGAGREKLFF. This chain links TRBV5-1 with TRBJ1-4; weak D call: TRBD1 (5 bases). CDR1 and CDR2 from the germline V gene are SGHRS and YFSETQ. The CDR3 runs to 14 residues. V gave up 0 bases and J gave up 7 bases, with 10 bases separating them.

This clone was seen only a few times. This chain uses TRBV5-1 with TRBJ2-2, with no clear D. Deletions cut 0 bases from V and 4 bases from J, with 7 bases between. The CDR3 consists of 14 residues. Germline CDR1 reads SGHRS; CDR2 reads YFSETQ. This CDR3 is CASSLVHGTGELFF. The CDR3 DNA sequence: TGCGCCAGCAGCTTGGTTCACGGCACCGGGGAGCTGTTTTTT.

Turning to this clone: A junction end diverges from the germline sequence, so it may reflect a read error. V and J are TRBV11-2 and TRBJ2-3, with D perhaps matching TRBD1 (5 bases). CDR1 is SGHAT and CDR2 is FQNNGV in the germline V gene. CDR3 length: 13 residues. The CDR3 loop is CASSSWGTDTQYF. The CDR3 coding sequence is TGTGCCAGCAGCTCCTGGGGCACGGATACGCAGTATTTT.

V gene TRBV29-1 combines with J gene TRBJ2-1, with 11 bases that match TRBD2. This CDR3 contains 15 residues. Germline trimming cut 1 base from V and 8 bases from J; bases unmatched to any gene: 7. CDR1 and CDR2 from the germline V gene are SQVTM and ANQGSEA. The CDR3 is CSVEVSSGRFYEQFF. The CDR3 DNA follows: TGCAGCGTTGAAGTCTCTAGCGGGAGGTTCTATGAGCAGTTCTTC.

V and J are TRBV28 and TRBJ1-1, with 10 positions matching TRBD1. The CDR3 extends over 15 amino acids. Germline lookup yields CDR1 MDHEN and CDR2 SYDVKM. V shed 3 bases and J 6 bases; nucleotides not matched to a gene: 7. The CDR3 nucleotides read TGTGCCAGCAGTTTTAGTAGGGACAGGGGTTCTGAAGCTTTCTTT. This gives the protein CASSFSRDRGSEAFF.

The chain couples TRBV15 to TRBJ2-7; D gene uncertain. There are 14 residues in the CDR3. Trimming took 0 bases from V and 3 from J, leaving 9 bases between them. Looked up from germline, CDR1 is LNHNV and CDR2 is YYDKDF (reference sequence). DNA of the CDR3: TGTGCCACCAGCAGAGAGGTGGCGGTCTACGAGCAGTACTTC. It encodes CATSREVAVYEQYF.

Written as DNA, the CDR3 is TGTGCCAGCAGTTCTTTTAGCGGGAGAGGGGACGAGCAGTACTTC. It is translated as CASSSFSGRGDEQYF. V gene TRBV25-1 combines with J gene TRBJ2-7; 9 bases fit TRBD2. Germline V gene lookup returns CDR1 MGHDK and CDR2 SYGVNS. The CDR3 length is 15 residues. V lost 5 bases and J lost 5; bases outside the gene matches: 10.

Here the CDR3 reads CASSSDGSLYEQYF. CDR3 DNA sequence: TGTGCCAGTAGTAGCGACGGGAGTTTATACGAGCAGTACTTC. The chain is built from TRBV19 and TRBJ2-7, with TRBD2 as a possible D gene (6 bases). With 4 bases removed from V and 4 bases from J, the gap between germline ends came to 14 bases. The germline V gene has CDR1 LNHDA and CDR2 SQIVND (reference sequence). This CDR3 has 14 amino acids. Together with reference TRBV19 and TRBJ2-7, the CDR3 gives the full variable domain: DGGITQSPKYLFRKEGQNVTLSCEQNLNHDAMYWYRQDPGQGLRLIYYSQIVNDFQKGDIAEGYSVSREKKESFPLTVTSAQKNPTAFYLCASSSDGSLYEQYFGPGTRLTVT.

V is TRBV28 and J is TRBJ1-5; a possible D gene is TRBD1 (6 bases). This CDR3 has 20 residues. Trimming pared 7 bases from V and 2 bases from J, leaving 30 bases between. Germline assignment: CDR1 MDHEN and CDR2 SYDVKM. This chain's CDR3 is CASIYTGQPPLSWRNQPQHF. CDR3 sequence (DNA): TGTGCCAGCATTTATACAGGGCAGCCTCCCCTATCTTGGCGCAATCAGCCCCAGCATTTT.

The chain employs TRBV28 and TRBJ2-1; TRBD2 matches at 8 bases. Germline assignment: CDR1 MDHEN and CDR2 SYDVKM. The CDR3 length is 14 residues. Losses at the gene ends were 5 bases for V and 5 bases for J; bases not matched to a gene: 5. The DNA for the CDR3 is TGTGCCAGCAGTCTAGCGGGTGCTGACAATGAGCAGTTCTTC. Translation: CASSLAGADNEQFF.

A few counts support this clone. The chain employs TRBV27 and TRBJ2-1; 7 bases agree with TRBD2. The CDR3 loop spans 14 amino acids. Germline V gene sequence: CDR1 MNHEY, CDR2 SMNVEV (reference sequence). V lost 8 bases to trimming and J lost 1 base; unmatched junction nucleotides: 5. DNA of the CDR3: TGTGCCAGCTCCCTAGCGGATTCCTACAATGAGCAGTTCTTC. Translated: CASSLADSYNEQFF.

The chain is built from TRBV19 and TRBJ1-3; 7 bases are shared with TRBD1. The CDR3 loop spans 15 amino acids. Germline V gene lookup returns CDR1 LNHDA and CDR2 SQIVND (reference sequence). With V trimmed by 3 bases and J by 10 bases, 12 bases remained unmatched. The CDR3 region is CASSIYGQDDFTIYF. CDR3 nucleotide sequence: TGTGCCAGTAGTATTTATGGACAGGACGACTTTACCATATATTTT.

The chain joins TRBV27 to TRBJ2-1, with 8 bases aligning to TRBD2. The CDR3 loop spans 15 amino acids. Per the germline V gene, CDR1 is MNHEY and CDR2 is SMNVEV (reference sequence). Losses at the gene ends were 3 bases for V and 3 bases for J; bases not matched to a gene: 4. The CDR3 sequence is CASSFWSGSYNEQFF. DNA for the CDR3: TGTGCCAGCAGTTTTTGGAGCGGGAGCTACAATGAGCAGTTCTTC.

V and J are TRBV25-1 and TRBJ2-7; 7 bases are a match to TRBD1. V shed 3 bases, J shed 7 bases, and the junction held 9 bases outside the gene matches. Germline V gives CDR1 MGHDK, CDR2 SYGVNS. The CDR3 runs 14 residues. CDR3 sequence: CASSDPGQALEQYF. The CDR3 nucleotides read TGTGCCAGCAGTGACCCCGGACAGGCTTTGGAGCAGTACTTC.

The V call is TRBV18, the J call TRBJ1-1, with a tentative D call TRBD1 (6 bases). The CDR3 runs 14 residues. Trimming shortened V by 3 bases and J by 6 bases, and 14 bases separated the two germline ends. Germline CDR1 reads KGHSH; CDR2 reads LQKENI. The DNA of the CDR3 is TGTGCCAGCTCACCCCCCGACAGGATCGCTGAAGCTTTCTTT. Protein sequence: CASSPPDRIAEAFF.

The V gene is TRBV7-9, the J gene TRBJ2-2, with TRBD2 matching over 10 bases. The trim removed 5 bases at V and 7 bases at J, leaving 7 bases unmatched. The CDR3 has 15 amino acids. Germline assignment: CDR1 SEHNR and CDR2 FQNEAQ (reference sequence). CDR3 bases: TGTGCCAGCAGCGTTGTAGCGGGAGGTGACGGGGAGCTGTTTTTT. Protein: CASSVVAGGDGELFF. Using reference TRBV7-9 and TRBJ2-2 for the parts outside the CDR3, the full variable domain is DTGVSQNPRHKITKRGQNVTFRCDPISEHNRLYWYRQTLGQGPEFLTYFQNEAQLEKSRLLSDRFSAERPKGSFSTLEIQRTEQGDSAMYLCASSVVAGGDGELFFGEGSRLTVL.

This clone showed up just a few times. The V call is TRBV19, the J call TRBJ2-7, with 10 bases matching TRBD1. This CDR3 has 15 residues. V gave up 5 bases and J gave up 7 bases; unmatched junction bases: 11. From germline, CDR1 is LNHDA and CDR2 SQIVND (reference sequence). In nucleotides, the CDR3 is TGTGCCAGTAGTTCGACAGGGGGCCTCTCGGAGGAGCAGTACTTC. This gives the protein CASSSTGGLSEEQYF.

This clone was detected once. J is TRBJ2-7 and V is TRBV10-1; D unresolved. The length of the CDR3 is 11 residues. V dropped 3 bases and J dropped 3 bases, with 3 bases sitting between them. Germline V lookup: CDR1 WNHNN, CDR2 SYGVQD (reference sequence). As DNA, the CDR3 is TGCGCCAGCAGTGATAACTACGAGCAGTACTTC. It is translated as CASSDNYEQYF.

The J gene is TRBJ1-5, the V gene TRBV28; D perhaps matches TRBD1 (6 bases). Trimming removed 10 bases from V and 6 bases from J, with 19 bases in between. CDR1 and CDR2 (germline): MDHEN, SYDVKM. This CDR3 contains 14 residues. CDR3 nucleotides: TGTGCCACGCATCGTTGGGCAGGGGTTCAGCCCCAGCATTTT. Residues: CATHRWAGVQPQHF.

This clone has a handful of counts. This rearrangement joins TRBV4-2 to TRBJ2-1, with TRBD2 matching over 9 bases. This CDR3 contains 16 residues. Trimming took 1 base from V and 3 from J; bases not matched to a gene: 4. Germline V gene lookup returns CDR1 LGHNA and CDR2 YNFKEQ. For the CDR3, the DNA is TGTGCCAGCAGCCAAGCCCAGCGGGGGGACTACAATGAGCAGTTCTTC. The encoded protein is CASSQAQRGDYNEQFF.

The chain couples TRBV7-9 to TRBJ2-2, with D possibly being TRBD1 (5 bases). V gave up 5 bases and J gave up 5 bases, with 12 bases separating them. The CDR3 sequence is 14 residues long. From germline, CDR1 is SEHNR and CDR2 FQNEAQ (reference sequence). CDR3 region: CASSPRQTTGELFF. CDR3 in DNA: TGTGCCAGCAGCCCTCGACAGACTACCGGGGAGCTGTTTTTT.

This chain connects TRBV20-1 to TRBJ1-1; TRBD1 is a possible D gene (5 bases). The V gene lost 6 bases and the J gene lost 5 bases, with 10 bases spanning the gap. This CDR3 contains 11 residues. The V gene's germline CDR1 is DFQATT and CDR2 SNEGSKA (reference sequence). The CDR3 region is CSAFGGTEAFF. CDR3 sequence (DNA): TGCAGTGCCTTCGGGGGGACTGAAGCTTTCTTT.

The CDR3 nucleotides read TGCGCCAGCAGCTTACATCGGGATGCATCTGAAGCTTTCTTT. Translation gives CASSLHRDASEAFF. The J gene is TRBJ1-1, the V gene TRBV5-1; D uncertain. V dropped 2 bases and J dropped 6 bases, with 14 bases sitting between them. The CDR3 is 14 amino acids. Germline assignment: CDR1 SGHRS and CDR2 YFSETQ.

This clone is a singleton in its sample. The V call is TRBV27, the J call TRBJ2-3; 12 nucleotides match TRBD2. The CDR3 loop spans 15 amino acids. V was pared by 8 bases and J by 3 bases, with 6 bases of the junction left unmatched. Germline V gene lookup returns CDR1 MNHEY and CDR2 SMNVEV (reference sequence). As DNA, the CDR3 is TGTGCCAGCTCCGCCGGGACTAGCGGGACAGATACGCAGTATTTT. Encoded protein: CASSAGTSGTDTQYF.

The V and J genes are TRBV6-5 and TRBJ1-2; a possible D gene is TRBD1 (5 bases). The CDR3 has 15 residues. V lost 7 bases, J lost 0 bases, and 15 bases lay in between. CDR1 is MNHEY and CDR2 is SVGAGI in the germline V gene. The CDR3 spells CASITRVLTNYGYTF. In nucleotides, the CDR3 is TGTGCCAGCATTACCAGGGTTCTTACTAACTATGGCTACACCTTC.